This is a list of T cell receptor beta chains from one sample in a study of shared clonotypes between healthy human individuals. TCRdb keeps only in-frame clones here, not all; method: immunoSEQ multiplex PCR. This sample yields about 2 million clones, of which about 95% are seen a single time; 0.85% to 1.2% belongs to the top ten. Material: naive CD8+ T cells sorted from blood. These TCRs come from a young man in good health. Each CDR3 is given without its conserved first and last residue.

cdr3_length j_call v_call cdr3_aa
11 TRBJ2-7 TRBV10-3 AASPGGSYEQY
11 TRBJ1-2 TRBV10-1 ASSDLQGGGYT
13 TRBJ1-1 TRBV9 ASSASWDRNTEAF
9 TRBJ2-7 TRBV10-1 ASSDAYEQY
11 TRBJ1-6 TRBV19 ASSPDSDSPLH
12 TRBJ2-5 TRBV7-9 ASSLEFGGQTQY
12 TRBJ1-3 TRBV7-2 ASSLDRSGNTIY
17 TRBJ2-6 TRBV6-7 ASSYPQEGKGSGANVLT
11 TRBJ2-2 TRBV10-2 ASSRGGTGELF
13 TRBJ2-2 TRBV5-6 ASSFVGWNGGELF
10 TRBJ2-3 TRBV5-6 ASTLLGNTQY
10 TRBJ1-1 TRBV2 ASMTVNTEAF
11 TRBJ1-4 TRBV28 ASSLWEGEKLF
10 TRBJ1-2 TRBV29-1 SVEGSDYGYT
11 TRBJ2-1 TRBV29-1 SVESYTYNEQF
13 TRBJ1-6 TRBV11-2 ASRGTGVWDSPLH
12 TRBJ1-5 TRBV30 AWSVHESPQPQH
14 TRBJ2-7 TRBV2 ASSAPRQGSSYEQY
11 TRBJ2-7 TRBV19 ASSPDRGNEQY
15 TRBJ2-2 TRBV19 ASSHVLGQGAAGELF
12 TRBJ1-2 TRBV5-8 ASSLRENPYGYT
10 TRBJ2-5 TRBV9 ASSGLKETQY
13 TRBJ2-7 TRBV4-1 ASSQTEQVSYEQY
11 TRBJ1-4 TRBV18 ASTGTQNEKLF
13 TRBJ1-1 TRBV4-1 ASSQEAEMNTEAF
15 TRBJ2-3 TRBV18 ASSPSTTGSDADTQY
14 TRBJ1-6 TRBV6-4 ASRRTGGDFNSPLH
11 TRBJ2-7 TRBV6-5 ASSAGGNYEQY
14 TRBJ1-1 TRBV29-1 SVVGDREGWNTEAF
13 TRBJ2-3 TRBV7-8 ASSFLAGPTDTQY
17 TRBJ1-1 TRBV6-1 ASSEYFIWELPLSTEAF